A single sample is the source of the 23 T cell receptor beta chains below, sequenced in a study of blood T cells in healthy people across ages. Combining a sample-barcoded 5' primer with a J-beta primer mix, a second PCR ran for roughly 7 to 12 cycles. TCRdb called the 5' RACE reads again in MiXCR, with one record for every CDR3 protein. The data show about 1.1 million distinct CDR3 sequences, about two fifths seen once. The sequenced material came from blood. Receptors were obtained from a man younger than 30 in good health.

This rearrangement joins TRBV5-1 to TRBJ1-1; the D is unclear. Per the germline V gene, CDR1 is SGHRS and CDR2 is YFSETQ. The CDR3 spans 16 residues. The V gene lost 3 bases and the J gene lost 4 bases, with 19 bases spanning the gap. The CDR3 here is CASSSLLRERITEAFF. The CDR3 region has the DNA TGCGCCAGCAGCTCCCTCCTAAGGGAAAGGATCACTGAAGCTTTCTTT.

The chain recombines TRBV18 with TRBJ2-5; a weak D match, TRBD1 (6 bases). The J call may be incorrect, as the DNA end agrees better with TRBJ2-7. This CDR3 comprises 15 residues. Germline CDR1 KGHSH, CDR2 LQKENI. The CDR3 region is CASSPPGGFVYEQYF. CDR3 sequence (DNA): TGTGCCAGCTCACCACCTGGGGGCTTTGTCTACGAGCAGTACTTC.

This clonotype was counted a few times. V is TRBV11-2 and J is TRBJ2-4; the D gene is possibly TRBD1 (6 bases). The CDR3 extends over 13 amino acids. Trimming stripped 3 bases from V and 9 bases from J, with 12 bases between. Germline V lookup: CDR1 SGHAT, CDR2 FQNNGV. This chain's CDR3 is CASSLGAEGIQYF. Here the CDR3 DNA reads TGTGCCAGCAGCTTGGGGGCAGAGGGCATTCAGTACTTC.

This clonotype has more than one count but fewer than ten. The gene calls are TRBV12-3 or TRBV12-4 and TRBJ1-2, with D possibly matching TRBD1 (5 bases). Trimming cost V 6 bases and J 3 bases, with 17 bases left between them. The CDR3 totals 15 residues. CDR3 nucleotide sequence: TGTGCCAGCAGCAAACTGGGACGGCACGACTATGGCTACACCTTC. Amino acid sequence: CASSKLGRHDYGYTF.

The CDR3 here is CASPDPGQPPYNEQFF. In nucleotides, the CDR3 is TGTGCCAGCCCAGACCCCGGACAGCCCCCATACAATGAGCAGTTCTTC. The V and J genes are TRBV5-6 and TRBJ2-1; D is possibly TRBD1 (6 bases). The CDR3 is 16 amino acids. V was trimmed by 7 bases and J by 4 bases, leaving 21 bases between them. Germline-derived CDR1 and CDR2 are SGHDT and YYEEEE.

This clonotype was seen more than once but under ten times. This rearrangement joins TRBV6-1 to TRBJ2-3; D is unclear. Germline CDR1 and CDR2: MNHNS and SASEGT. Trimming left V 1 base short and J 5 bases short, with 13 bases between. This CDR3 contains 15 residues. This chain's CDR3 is CASSEGRWAEDTQYF. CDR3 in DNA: TGTGCCAGCAGTGAAGGTCGGTGGGCCGAAGATACGCAGTATTTT.

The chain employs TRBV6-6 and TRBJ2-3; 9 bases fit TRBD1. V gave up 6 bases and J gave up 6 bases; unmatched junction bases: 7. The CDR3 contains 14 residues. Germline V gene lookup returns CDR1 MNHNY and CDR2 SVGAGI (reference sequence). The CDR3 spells CASRTGTGSDTQYF. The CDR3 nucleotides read TGTGCCAGCAGGACCGGGACAGGGTCCGATACGCAGTATTTT.

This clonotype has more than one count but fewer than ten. The CDR3 sequence is CASSVGVETEAFF. DNA for the CDR3: TGTGCCAGCAGCGTAGGCGTGGAGACTGAAGCTTTCTTT. The rearrangement uses TRBV5-5 and TRBJ1-1; D unresolved. Germline values: CDR1 SGHKS, CDR2 YYEKEE (reference sequence). V dropped 4 bases and J dropped 5 bases, with 12 bases sitting between them. The CDR3 is made up of 13 amino acids.

The CDR3 DNA follows: TGTGCCAGCAGCTTAGGTCAGCTAGCGGGGGGCTACGAGCAGTACTTC. This codes for CASSLGQLAGGYEQYF. The rearrangement uses TRBV7-2 and TRBJ2-7; 11 bases are shared with TRBD2. Germline loops: CDR1 SGHTA, CDR2 FQGNSA. V was clipped by 1 base and J by 3 bases; unmatched bases: 5. The CDR3 runs 16 residues.

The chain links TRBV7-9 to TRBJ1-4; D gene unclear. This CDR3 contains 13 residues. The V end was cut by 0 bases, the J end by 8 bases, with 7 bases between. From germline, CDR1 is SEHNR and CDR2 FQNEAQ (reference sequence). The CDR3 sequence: CASSLAFSEKLFF. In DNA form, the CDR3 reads TGTGCCAGCAGCTTAGCGTTTTCGGAAAAACTGTTTTTT.

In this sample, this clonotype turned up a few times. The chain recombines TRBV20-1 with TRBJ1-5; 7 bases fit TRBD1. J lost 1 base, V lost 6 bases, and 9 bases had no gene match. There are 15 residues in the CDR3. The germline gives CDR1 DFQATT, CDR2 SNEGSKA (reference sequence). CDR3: CSAKKQGISNQPQHF. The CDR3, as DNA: TGCAGTGCAAAAAAACAGGGGATAAGCAATCAGCCCCAGCATTTT.

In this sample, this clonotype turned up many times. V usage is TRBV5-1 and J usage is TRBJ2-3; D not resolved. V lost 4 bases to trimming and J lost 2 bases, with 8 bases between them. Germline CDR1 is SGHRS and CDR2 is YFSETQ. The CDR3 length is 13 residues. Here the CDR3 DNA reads TGCGCCAGCAGCCCAGGAACCACAGATACGCAGTATTTT. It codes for CASSPGTTDTQYF.

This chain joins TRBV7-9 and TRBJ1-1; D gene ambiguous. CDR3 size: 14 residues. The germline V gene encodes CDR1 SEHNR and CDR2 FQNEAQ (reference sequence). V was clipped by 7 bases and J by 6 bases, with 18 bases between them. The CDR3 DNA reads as TGTGCCAGCACCATTGCTGGGTTATTGGCTGAAGCTTTCTTT. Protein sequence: CASTIAGLLAEAFF.

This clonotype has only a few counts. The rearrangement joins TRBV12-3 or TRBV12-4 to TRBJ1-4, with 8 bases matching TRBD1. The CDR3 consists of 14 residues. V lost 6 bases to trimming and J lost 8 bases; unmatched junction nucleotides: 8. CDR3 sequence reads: CASSPRQGSEKLFF. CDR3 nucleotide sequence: TGTGCCAGCAGCCCTAGACAGGGGAGCGAAAAACTGTTTTTT.

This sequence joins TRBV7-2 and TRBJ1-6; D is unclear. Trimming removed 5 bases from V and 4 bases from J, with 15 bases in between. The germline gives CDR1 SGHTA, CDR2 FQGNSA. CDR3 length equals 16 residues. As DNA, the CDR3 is TGTGCCAGCAGCCCGGGGAGGGTAGGATATAATTCACCCCTCCACTTT. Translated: CASSPGRVGYNSPLHF.

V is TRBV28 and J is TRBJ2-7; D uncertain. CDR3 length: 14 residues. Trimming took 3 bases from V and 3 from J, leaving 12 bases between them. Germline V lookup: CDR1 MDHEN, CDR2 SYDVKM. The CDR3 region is CASSFGGALYEQYF. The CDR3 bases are TGTGCCAGCAGTTTTGGCGGAGCGCTCTACGAGCAGTACTTC.

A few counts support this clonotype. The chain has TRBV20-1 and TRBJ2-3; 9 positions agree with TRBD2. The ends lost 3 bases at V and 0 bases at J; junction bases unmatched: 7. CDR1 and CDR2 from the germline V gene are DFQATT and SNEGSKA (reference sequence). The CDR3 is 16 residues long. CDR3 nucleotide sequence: TGCAGTGCTAGTTTTAGCGGGGGACCGAGCACAGATACGCAGTATTTT. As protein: CSASFSGGPSTDTQYF.

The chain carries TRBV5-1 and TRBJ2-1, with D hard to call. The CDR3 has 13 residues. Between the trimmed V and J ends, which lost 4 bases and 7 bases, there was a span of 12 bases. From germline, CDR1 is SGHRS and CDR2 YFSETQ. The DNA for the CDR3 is TGCGCCAGCAGCGCAGACGTAATGAATGAGCAGTTCTTC. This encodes CASSADVMNEQFF.

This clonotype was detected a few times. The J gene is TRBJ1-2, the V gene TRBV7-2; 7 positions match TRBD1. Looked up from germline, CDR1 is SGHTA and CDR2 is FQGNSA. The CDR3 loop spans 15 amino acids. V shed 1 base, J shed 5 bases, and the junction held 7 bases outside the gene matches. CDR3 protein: CASSLETGFGYGYTF. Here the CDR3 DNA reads TGTGCCAGCAGCTTAGAGACAGGGTTCGGATATGGCTACACCTTC.

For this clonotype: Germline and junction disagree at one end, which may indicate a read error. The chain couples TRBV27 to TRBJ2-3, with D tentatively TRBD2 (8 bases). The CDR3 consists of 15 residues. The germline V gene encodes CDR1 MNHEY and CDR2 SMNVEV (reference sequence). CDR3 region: CASSWAGGGTDMQYF. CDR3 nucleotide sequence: TGTGCCAGCAGTTGGGCTGGCGGGGGGACAGATATGCAGTATTTT.

CDR3 loop: CASSLMGGPETQYF. CDR3 nucleotides: TGTGCCAGCAGCTTAATGGGGGGCCCGGAGACCCAGTACTTC. The genes are TRBV7-9 and TRBJ2-5; D tentatively fits TRBD1 or TRBD2 (6 bases each). Germline-derived CDR1 and CDR2 are SEHNR and FQNEAQ (reference sequence). The CDR3 spans 14 residues. V shed 2 bases and J shed 5 bases, with 12 bases lying between them.

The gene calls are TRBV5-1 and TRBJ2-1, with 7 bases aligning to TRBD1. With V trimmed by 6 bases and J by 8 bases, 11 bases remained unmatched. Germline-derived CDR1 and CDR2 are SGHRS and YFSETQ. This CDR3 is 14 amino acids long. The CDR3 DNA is TGCGCCAGCATCTCCTCAGGGGGACACGATGAGCAGTTCTTC. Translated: CASISSGGHDEQFF.

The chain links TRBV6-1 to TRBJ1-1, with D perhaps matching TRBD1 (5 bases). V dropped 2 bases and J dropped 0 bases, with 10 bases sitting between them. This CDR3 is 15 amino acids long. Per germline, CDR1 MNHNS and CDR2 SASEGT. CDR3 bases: TGTGCCAGCAGTGAATCAGGGTATCTGAACACTGAAGCTTTCTTT. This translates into CASSESGYLNTEAFF.